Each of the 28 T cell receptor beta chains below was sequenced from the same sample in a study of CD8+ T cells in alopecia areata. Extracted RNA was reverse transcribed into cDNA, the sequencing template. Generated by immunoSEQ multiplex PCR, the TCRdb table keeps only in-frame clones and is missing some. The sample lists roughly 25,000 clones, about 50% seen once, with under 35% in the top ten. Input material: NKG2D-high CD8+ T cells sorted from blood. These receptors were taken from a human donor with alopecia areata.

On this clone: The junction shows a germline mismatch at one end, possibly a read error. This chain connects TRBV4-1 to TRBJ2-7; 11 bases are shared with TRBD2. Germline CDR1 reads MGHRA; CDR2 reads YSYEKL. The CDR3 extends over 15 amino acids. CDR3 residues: CASSKGTSGSYEQYF. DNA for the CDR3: TGTGCCAGCAGCAAAGGGACTAGCGGCTCCTACGAGCAGTACTTC.

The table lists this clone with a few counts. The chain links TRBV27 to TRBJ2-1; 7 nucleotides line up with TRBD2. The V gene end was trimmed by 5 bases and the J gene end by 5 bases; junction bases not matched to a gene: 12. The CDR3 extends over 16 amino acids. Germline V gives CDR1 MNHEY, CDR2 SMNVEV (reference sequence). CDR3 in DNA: TGTGCCAGCAGTCACGCCCTAAAGGGAGGGCACAATGAGCAGTTCTTC. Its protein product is CASSHALKGGHNEQFF.

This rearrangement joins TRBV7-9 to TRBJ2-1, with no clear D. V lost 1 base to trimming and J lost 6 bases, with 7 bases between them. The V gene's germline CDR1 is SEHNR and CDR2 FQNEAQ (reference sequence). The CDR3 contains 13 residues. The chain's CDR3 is CASSLGILNEQFF. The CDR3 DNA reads TGTGCCAGCAGCTTAGGGATCCTCAATGAGCAGTTCTTC.

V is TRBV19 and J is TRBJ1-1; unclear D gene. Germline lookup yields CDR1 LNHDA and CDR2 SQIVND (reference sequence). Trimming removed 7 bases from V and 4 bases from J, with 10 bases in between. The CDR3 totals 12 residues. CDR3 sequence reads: CASKVGFTEAFF. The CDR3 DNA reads TGTGCCAGTAAGGTGGGTTTCACTGAAGCTTTCTTT.

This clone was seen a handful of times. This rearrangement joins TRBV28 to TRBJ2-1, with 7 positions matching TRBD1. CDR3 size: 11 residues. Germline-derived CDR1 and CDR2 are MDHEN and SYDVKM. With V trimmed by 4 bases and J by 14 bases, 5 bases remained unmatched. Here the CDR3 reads CASSYGQVEFF. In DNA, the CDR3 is TGTGCCAGCAGTTACGGACAGGTCGAGTTCTTC.

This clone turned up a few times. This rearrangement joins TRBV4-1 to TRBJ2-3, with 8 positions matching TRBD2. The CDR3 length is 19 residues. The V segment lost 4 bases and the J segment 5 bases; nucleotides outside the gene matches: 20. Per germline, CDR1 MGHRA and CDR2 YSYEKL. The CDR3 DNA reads TGCGCCAGCAGCCGAATTGGGCTAGCGGGCCTCCCCACGCAAGATACGCAGTATTTT. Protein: CASSRIGLAGLPTQDTQYF.

The DNA of the CDR3 is TGTGCCAGCAGTTTATCCAGGTCTGAGCAGTTCTTC. The encoded protein is CASSLSRSEQFF. The chain has TRBV28 and TRBJ2-1; D unresolved. Deletions cut 1 base from V and 9 bases from J, with 7 bases between. CDR1 and CDR2 (germline): MDHEN, SYDVKM. CDR3 length equals 12 residues.

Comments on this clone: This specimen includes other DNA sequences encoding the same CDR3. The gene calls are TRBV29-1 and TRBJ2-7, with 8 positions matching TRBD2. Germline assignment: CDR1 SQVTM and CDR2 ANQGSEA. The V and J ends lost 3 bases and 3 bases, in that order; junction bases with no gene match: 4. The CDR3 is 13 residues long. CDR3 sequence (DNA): TGCAGCGTTGAGCAAGCGGGAGACTACGAGCAGTACTTC. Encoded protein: CSVEQAGDYEQYF.

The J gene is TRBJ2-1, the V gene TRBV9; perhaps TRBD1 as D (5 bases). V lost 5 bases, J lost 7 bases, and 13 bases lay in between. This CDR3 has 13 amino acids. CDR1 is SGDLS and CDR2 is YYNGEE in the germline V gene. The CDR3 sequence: CASSRGRVNEQFF. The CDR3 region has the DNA TGTGCCAGCAGTCGTGGCAGGGTGAATGAGCAGTTCTTC.

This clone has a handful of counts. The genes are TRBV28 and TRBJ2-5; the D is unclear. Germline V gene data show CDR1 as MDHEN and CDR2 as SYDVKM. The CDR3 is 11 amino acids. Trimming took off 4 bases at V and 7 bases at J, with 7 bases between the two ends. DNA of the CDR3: TGTGCCAGCAGTTCCGGGCCGACCCAGTACTTC. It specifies CASSSGPTQYF.

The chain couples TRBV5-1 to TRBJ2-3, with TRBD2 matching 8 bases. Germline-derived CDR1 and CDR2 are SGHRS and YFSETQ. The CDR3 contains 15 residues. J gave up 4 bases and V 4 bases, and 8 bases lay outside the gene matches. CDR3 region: CASSNIPGLADTQYF. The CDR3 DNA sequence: TGCGCCAGCAGCAACATCCCGGGACTAGCAGATACGCAGTATTTT.

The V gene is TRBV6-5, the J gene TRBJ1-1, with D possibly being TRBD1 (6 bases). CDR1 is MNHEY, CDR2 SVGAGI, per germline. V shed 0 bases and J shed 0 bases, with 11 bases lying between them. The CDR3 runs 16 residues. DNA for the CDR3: TGTGCCAGCAGTTACTCGGCAGGGGTCCTGAACACTGAAGCTTTCTTT. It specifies CASSYSAGVLNTEAFF.

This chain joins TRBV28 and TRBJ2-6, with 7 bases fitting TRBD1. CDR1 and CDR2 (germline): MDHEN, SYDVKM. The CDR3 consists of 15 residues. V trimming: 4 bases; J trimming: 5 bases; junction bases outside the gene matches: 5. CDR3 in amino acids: CASSSRTGWANVLTF. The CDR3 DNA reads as TGTGCCAGCAGTTCACGGACAGGATGGGCCAACGTCCTGACTTTC.

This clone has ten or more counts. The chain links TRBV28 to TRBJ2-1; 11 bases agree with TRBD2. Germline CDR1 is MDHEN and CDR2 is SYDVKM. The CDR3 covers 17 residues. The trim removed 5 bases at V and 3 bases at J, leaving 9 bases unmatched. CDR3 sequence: CASSIGTSGVYYNEQFF. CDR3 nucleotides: TGTGCCAGCAGTATTGGGACTAGCGGAGTCTACTACAATGAGCAGTTCTTC.

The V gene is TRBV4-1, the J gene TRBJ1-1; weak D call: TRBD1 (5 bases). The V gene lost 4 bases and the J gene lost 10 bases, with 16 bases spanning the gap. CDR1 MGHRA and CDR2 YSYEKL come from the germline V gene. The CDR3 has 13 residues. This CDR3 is CASSPEGNRGAFF. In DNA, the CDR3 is TGCGCCAGCAGCCCAGAGGGGAACCGGGGAGCTTTCTTT.

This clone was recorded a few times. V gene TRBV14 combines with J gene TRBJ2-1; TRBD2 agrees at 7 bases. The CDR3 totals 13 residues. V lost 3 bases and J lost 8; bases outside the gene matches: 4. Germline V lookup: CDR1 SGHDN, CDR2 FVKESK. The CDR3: CASSQDLADEQFF. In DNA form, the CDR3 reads TGTGCCAGCAGCCAGGACCTAGCGGATGAGCAGTTCTTC.

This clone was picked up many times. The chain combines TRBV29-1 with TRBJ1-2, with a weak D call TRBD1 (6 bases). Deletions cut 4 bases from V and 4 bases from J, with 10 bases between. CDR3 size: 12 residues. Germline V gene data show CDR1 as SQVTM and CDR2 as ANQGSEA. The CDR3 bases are TGCAGCGTTGCAGGGGCCATCTATGGCTACACCTTC. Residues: CSVAGAIYGYTF.

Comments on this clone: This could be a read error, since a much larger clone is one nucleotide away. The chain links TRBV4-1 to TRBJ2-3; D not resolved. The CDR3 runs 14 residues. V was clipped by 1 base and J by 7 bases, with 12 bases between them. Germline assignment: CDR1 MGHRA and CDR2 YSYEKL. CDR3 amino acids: CASSQVVPDNTQYF. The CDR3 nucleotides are TGCGCCAGCAGCCAAGTTGTCCCTGATAATACGCAGTATTTT.

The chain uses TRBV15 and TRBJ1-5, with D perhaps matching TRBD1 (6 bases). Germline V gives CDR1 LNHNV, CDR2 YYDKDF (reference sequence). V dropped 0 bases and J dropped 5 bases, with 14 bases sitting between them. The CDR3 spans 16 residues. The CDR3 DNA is TGTGCCACCAGCAGAGATGGGCCGACAGGTTATCAGCCCCAGCATTTT. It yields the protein CATSRDGPTGYQPQHF.

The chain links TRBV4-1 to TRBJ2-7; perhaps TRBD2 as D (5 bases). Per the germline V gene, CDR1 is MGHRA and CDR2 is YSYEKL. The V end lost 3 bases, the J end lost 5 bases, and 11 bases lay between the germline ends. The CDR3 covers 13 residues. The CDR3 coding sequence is TGCGCCAGCAGCCAGCCGTCGGGGAACGAGCAGTACTTC. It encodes CASSQPSGNEQYF.

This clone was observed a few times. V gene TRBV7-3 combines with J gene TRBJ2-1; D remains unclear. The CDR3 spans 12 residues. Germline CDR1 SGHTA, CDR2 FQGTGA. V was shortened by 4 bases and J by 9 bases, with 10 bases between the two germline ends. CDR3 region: CASSSTGGEQFF. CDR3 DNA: TGTGCCAGCAGCTCGACCGGTGGTGAGCAGTTCTTC.

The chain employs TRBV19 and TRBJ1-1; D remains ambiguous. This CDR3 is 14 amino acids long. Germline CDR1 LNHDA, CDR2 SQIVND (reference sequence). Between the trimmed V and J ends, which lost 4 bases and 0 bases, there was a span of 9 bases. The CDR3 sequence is CASSRVTLNTEAFF. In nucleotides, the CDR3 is TGTGCCAGTAGTAGGGTTACTTTGAACACTGAAGCTTTCTTT.

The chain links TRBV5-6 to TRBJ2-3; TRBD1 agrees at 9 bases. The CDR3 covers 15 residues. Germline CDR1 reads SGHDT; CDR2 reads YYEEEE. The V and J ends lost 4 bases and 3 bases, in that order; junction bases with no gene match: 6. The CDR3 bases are TGTGCCAGCAGCCCGGGGACAGGGCCGACAGATACGCAGTATTTT. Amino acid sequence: CASSPGTGPTDTQYF.

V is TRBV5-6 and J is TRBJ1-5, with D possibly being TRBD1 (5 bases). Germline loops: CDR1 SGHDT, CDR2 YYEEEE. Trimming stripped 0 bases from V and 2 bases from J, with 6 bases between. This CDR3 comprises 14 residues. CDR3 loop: CASSLGGGNQPQHF. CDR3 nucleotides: TGTGCCAGCAGCTTGGGGGGCGGCAATCAGCCCCAGCATTTT.

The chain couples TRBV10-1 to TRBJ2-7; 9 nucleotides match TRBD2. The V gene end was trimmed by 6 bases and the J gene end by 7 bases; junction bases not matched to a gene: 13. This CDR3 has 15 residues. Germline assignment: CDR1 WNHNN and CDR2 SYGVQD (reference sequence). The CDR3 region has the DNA TGCGCCAGCAGCGAGGATAGCGGGAGTATGTGGGAGCAGTACTTC. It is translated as CASSEDSGSMWEQYF.

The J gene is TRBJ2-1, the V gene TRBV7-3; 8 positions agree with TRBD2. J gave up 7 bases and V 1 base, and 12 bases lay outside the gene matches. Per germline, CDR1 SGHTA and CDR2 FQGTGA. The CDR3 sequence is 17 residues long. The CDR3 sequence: CASSLIGPGRAKNEQFF. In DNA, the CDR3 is TGTGCCAGCAGCTTAATCGGGCCCGGGAGGGCCAAGAATGAGCAGTTCTTC.

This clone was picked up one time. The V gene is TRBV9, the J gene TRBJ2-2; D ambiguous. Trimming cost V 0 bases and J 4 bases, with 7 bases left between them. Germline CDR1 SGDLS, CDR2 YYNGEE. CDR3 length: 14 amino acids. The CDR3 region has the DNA TGTGCCAGCAGCGTAGGGACGGTCACCGGGGAGCTGTTTTTT. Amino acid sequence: CASSVGTVTGELFF. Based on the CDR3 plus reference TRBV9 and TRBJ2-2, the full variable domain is DSGVTQTPKHLITATGQRVTLRCSPRSGDLSVYWYQQSLDQGLQFLIQYYNGEERAKGNILERFSAQQFPDLHSELNLSSLELGDSALYFCASSVGTVTGELFFGEGSRLTVL.

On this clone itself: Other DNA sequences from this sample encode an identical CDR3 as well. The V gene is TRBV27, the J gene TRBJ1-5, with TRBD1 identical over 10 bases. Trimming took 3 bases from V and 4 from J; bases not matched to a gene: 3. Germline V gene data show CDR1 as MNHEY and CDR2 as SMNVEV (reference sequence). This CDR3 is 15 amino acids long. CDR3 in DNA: TGTGCCAGCAGTTTGGGGACAGGGGCTAATCAGCCCCAGCATTTT. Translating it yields CASSLGTGANQPQHF.